Below, 3 T cell receptor beta chains from the same sample are listed, as sequenced in a study of Ad26.COV2.S vaccination and SARS-CoV-2 variants. Treatment defined: some 19 received Ad26.COV2.S at low or high dose, single or two shots; about 5 received placebo; per-sample allocation not given. Collection of the samples took place on day 63 after the first injection of vaccine or placebo. Profiling relied on immunoSEQ multiplex PCR, and the TCRdb table lists in-frame clones only, not all of them. The table shows 400,000 or so clones, with less than 90% occurring only once. This sample comprised peripheral blood, obtained in a trial of Ad26.COV2.S vaccine versus placebo. The receptors come from a person between 18 and 60 years old who received the Ad26.COV2.S COVID-19 vaccine or a placebo.

This chain links TRBV24-1 with TRBJ2-7; 16 bases line up with TRBD2. The CDR3 covers 16 residues. V dropped 8 bases and J dropped 5; count of bases not matched to a gene: 8. Germline V gene lookup returns CDR1 KGHDR and CDR2 SFDVKD. This chain's CDR3 is CATMGTSGGAAHEQYF. The CDR3, as DNA: TGTGCCACCATGGGGACTAGCGGGGGGGCCGCGCACGAGCAGTACTTC.

The genes are TRBV19 and TRBJ1-2, with TRBD1 identical over 10 bases. Germline-derived CDR1 and CDR2 are LNHDA and SQIVND (reference sequence). The V and J ends lost 4 bases and 8 bases, in that order; junction bases with no gene match: 13. The CDR3 has 16 residues. The CDR3 DNA reads as TGTGCCAGTAGTACCCTCCGAGGGACAGGGGATGGAGGCTACACCTTC. This codes for CASSTLRGTGDGGYTF.

The genes are TRBV4-3 and TRBJ1-5, with 9 positions matching TRBD1. CDR1 is LGHNA and CDR2 is YSLEER in the germline V gene. V was pared by 6 bases and J by 5 bases, with 8 bases of the junction left unmatched. The CDR3 runs to 15 residues. CDR3 sequence (DNA): TGCGCCAGCAGTCCCGGGACAGGGTATGATCAGCCCCAGCATTTT. Amino acids: CASSPGTGYDQPQHF.